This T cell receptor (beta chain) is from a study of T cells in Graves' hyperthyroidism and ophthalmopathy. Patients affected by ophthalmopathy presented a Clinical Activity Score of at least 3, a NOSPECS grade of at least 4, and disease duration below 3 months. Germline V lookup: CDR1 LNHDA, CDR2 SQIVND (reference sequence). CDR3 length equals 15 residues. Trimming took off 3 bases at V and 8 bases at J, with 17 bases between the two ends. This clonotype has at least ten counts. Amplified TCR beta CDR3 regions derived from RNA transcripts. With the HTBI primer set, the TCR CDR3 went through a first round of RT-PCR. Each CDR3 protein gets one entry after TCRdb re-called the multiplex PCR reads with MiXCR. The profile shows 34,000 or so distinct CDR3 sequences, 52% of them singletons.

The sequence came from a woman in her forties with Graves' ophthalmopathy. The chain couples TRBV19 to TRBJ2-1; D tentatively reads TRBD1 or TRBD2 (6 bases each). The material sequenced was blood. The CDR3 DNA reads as TGTGCCAGTAGTATCCCTCGGGGGCAGGGACATGAGCAGTTCTTC. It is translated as CASSIPRGQGHEQFF. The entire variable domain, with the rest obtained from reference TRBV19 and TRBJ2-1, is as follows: DGGITQSPKYLFRKEGQNVTLSCEQNLNHDAMYWYRQDPGQGLRLIYYSQIVNDFQKGDIAEGYSVSREKKESFPLTVTSAQKNPTAFYLCASSIPRGQGHEQFFGPGTRLTVL.